These 24 T cell receptor beta chains were sequenced from one sample in a study of response to subunit inactivated influenza vaccine. TCRdb reprocessed the RT-PCR reads via MiXCR and lists one record per CDR3 protein. This sample yields 800,000 to 1,000,000 distinct CDR3 sequences, of which around 20% are seen a single time; about 9.4% belongs to the top ten. The sequencing here drew on PBMCs from blood, taken 5 days after vaccination. Receptor source: a man aged 45 to 65 who received an inactivated influenza vaccine.

This clonotype was detected only once. The chain recombines TRBV30 with TRBJ1-5; D not certain. Trimming took off 0 bases at V and 5 bases at J, with 5 bases between the two ends. Per the germline V gene, CDR1 is GTSNPN and CDR2 is SVGIG (reference sequence). This CDR3 comprises 12 residues. CDR3 nucleotide sequence: TGTGCCTGGAGTGTACTGGATCAGCCCCAGCATTTT. As protein: CAWSVLDQPQHF.

The rearrangement links TRBV6-2 or TRBV6-3 to TRBJ1-5; D is unclear. In germline, CDR1 is MNHEY, CDR2 SVGEGT. V lost 5 bases to trimming and J lost 3 bases, with 26 bases between them. CDR3 size: 19 residues. CDR3 DNA: TGTGCCAGCAGTAGCGCCGGAGGGATTTACGAGCGGGTCAATCAGCCCCAGCATTTT. It is translated as CASSSAGGIYERVNQPQHF.

Only a few counts were recorded for this clonotype. The chain couples TRBV4-2 to TRBJ2-7, with 14 bases that match TRBD2. Germline values: CDR1 LGHNA, CDR2 YNFKEQ. V was clipped by 1 base and J by 4 bases; unmatched bases: 6. This CDR3 has 17 residues. The CDR3 DNA reads as TGTGCCAGCAGCCAAGTGACTAGCGGGAGGGCCTTGTACGAGCAGTACTTC. Translating gives CASSQVTSGRALYEQYF.

This chain uses TRBV12-3 or TRBV12-4 with TRBJ1-3; D gene unclear. Trimming cost V 0 bases and J 2 bases, with 8 bases left between them. CDR3 size: 15 residues. The DNA for the CDR3 is TGTGCCAGCAGTTTAGCACAGAGAACTGGAAACACCATATATTTT. The encoded protein is CASSLAQRTGNTIYF.

In this sample, this clonotype turned up a few times. The chain employs TRBV7-2 and TRBJ2-3; D ambiguous. The ends were cut back, 5 bases at V and 5 bases at J, with 17 bases in the middle. The CDR3 loop spans 15 amino acids. Germline V gene lookup returns CDR1 SGHTA and CDR2 FQGNSA. The CDR3 DNA reads as TGTGCCAGCAGCCAAAGCCCCAGACTCCGAGATACGCAGTATTTT. Protein: CASSQSPRLRDTQYF.

The V call is TRBV4-2, the J call TRBJ2-5, with 12 bases aligning to TRBD2. The CDR3 is 16 residues long. V trimming: 4 bases; J trimming: 2 bases; junction bases outside the gene matches: 5. Germline values: CDR1 LGHNA, CDR2 YNFKEQ. The DNA of the CDR3 is TGTGCCAGCAGCCGCCTAGCGGGAGGGGAGCAAGAGACCCAGTACTTC. This codes for CASSRLAGGEQETQYF.

The table lists this clonotype with a few counts. CDR3 sequence reads: CASSLKGQTYEQYF. In DNA form, the CDR3 reads TGTGCCAGCAGTTTAAAGGGACAGACCTACGAGCAGTACTTC. The chain combines TRBV12-3 or TRBV12-4 with TRBJ2-7; 7 nucleotides line up with TRBD1. The CDR3 loop spans 14 amino acids. V shed 2 bases and J 2 bases; nucleotides not matched to a gene: 3.

This clonotype was counted a few times. V and J are TRBV7-2 and TRBJ1-6; TRBD1 aligns across 7 bases. CDR1 SGHTA and CDR2 FQGNSA come from the germline V gene. The ends lost 6 bases at V and 6 bases at J; junction bases unmatched: 11. CDR3 length equals 16 residues. The CDR3 DNA reads TGTGCCAGCAGTCAGACAGGGCTGGGGAGTAATTCACCCCTCCACTTT. Translation: CASSQTGLGSNSPLHF.

This clonotype was seen ten or more times. V and J are TRBV29-1 and TRBJ2-1; 10 nucleotides align to TRBD2. CDR3 length equals 13 residues. Per the germline V gene, CDR1 is SQVTM and CDR2 is ANQGSEA. V gave up 7 bases and J gave up 1 base; unmatched junction bases: 1. The CDR3 spells CSAGLASYNEQFF. The CDR3 nucleotides read TGCAGCGCGGGACTAGCGTCCTACAATGAGCAGTTCTTC.

This chain connects TRBV15 to TRBJ2-3; the D gene is possibly TRBD2 (6 bases). Trimming removed 0 bases from V and 0 bases from J, with 10 bases in between. The CDR3 is made up of 16 amino acids. CDR1 and CDR2 from the germline V gene are LNHNV and YYDKDF (reference sequence). The CDR3 protein is CATSRDRETSTDTQYF. The CDR3 DNA sequence: TGTGCCACCAGCAGAGATCGGGAGACTAGCACAGATACGCAGTATTTT.

The chain has TRBV6-1 and TRBJ1-1; D is perhaps TRBD1 (5 bases). This CDR3 spans 16 amino acids. V gave up 2 bases and J gave up 5 bases, with 18 bases separating them. The germline CDR1 and CDR2 sequences are MNHNS and SASEGT. The DNA of the CDR3 is TGTGCCAGCAGTGAACGTTGGGCCCCCGGGGGTACTGAAGCTTTCTTT. This translates into CASSERWAPGGTEAFF.

At least ten counts were recorded for this clonotype. The genes are TRBV29-1 and TRBJ2-1; TRBD1 agrees at 10 bases. The CDR3 spans 13 residues. Germline V gene lookup returns CDR1 SQVTM and CDR2 ANQGSEA. The junction had 8 bases not matched to a gene; V was cut back by 6 bases and J by 9 bases. The CDR3, as DNA: TGCAGCGTCAGGACAGGGGGTGTGGGTGAGCAGTTCTTC. Amino acid sequence: CSVRTGGVGEQFF.

The chain recombines TRBV29-1 with TRBJ2-7, with D uncertain. The CDR3 is made up of 13 amino acids. V was trimmed by 4 bases and J by 5 bases, leaving 15 bases between them. The germline gives CDR1 SQVTM, CDR2 ANQGSEA. The CDR3 sequence is CSVVPSRADEQYF. For the CDR3, the DNA is TGCAGCGTTGTGCCCTCCCGGGCTGACGAGCAGTACTTC.

This chain joins TRBV7-2 and TRBJ1-1; weak D call: TRBD1 (6 bases). Germline-derived CDR1 and CDR2 are SGHTA and FQGNSA. With 1 base removed from V and 0 bases from J, the gap between germline ends came to 9 bases. The CDR3 has 15 residues. The CDR3 region is CASSLGRGMNTEAFF. CDR3 nucleotides: TGTGCCAGCAGCTTAGGCAGGGGAATGAACACTGAAGCTTTCTTT.

A few counts support this clonotype. The CDR3 DNA reads as TGCAGTGCGTACTCCGGGACTAGCTTCAATGAGCAGTTCTTC. Translated, it gives CSAYSGTSFNEQFF. The rearrangement joins TRBV20-1 to TRBJ2-1; 9 bases fit TRBD2. The CDR3 has 14 amino acids. J was trimmed by 6 bases and V by 6 bases; bases with no gene match: 9. Germline V gene lookup returns CDR1 DFQATT and CDR2 SNEGSKA (reference sequence).

This clonotype was found a few times. The chain uses TRBV7-2 and TRBJ1-2; D uncertain. V lost 2 bases and J lost 8, with 6 bases in between. The CDR3 spans 11 residues. The germline gives CDR1 SGHTA, CDR2 FQGNSA. CDR3 region: CASSLLEGYTF. The CDR3 DNA is TGTGCCAGCAGCTTATTGGAGGGCTACACCTTC. Supplemented by reference TRBV7-2 and TRBJ1-2, the full variable domain reads GAGVSQSPSNKVTEKGKDVELRCDPISGHTALYWYRQSLGQGLEFLIYFQGNSAPDKSGLPSDRFSAERTGGSVSTLTIQRTQQEDSAVYLCASSLLEGYTFGSGTRLTVV.

This chain links TRBV3-1 with TRBJ1-1; 7 bases line up with TRBD1. Per germline, CDR1 LGHDT and CDR2 YNNKEL (reference sequence). V trimming: 4 bases; J trimming: 6 bases; junction bases outside the gene matches: 17. This CDR3 comprises 17 residues. CDR3 amino acids: CASSPLRQGGRGAEAFF. Written as DNA, the CDR3 is TGTGCCAGCAGCCCCCTCCGACAGGGCGGTCGAGGCGCTGAAGCTTTCTTT.

V usage is TRBV6-5 and J usage is TRBJ2-7; 7 nucleotides match TRBD1. This CDR3 is built from 15 residues. CDR1 is MNHEY and CDR2 is SVGAGI in the germline V gene. Trimming cost V 0 bases and J 3 bases; bases outside gene matches: 5. The CDR3 protein is CASSYSWTGIYEQYF. CDR3 coding DNA: TGTGCCAGCAGTTACTCCTGGACAGGAATCTACGAGCAGTACTTC.

The chain carries TRBV6-2 or TRBV6-3 and TRBJ2-7, with 7 bases fitting TRBD2. This CDR3 has 14 residues. Germline CDR1 MNHEY, CDR2 SVGEGT. Trimming took 2 bases from V and 3 from J; bases not matched to a gene: 4. CDR3 DNA sequence: TGTGCCAGCAGTTACGGAGGACTAGTCTACGAGCAGTACTTC. Protein: CASSYGGLVYEQYF.

The V and J genes are TRBV4-3 and TRBJ1-2, with D uncertain. V was trimmed by 2 bases and J by 2 bases, leaving 6 bases between them. Germline CDR1 is LGHNA and CDR2 is YSLEER. This CDR3 has 13 residues. The CDR3 bases are TGCGCCAGCAGCCAACGGGTAAACTATGGCTACACCTTC. It specifies CASSQRVNYGYTF.

J is TRBJ2-5 and V is TRBV10-3; D is tentatively TRBD1 or TRBD2 (5 bases each). The CDR3 has 13 amino acids. Trimming cost V 10 bases and J 5 bases, with 17 bases left between them. Looked up from germline, CDR1 is ENHRY and CDR2 is SYGVKD. CDR3 sequence reads: CATSGPRGETQYF. The DNA of the CDR3 is TGTGCCACCTCGGGACCGCGCGGGGAGACCCAGTACTTC.

The sample holds many counts of this clonotype. The junction departs from germline at one end; a sequencing error may be responsible. J is TRBJ1-1 and V is TRBV12-3 or TRBV12-4; D unresolved. The CDR3 loop spans 14 amino acids. CDR3 coding DNA: TGCGCCAGCAGCTTGGGCCACCAGAACACTGAAGCTTTCTTT. This translates into CASSLGHQNTEAFF.

V is TRBV18 and J is TRBJ2-1; D possibly corresponds to TRBD1 (6 bases). Germline V gives CDR1 KGHSH, CDR2 LQKENI. V gave up 2 bases and J gave up 4 bases, with 9 bases separating them. The CDR3 loop spans 14 amino acids. The CDR3 here is CASSPRGQYNEQFF. CDR3 DNA sequence: TGTGCCAGCTCACCAAGAGGACAGTACAATGAGCAGTTCTTC.

This clonotype was counted only a few times. The chain couples TRBV9 to TRBJ2-1; tentative D call: TRBD2 (5 bases). The length of the CDR3 is 16 residues. Germline V gene data show CDR1 as SGDLS and CDR2 as YYNGEE. V lost 0 bases to trimming and J lost 0 bases, with 10 bases between them. The CDR3 DNA is TGTGCCAGCAGCGTAGGCGAGGGCCGCTCCTACAATGAGCAGTTCTTC. Translation gives CASSVGEGRSYNEQFF.